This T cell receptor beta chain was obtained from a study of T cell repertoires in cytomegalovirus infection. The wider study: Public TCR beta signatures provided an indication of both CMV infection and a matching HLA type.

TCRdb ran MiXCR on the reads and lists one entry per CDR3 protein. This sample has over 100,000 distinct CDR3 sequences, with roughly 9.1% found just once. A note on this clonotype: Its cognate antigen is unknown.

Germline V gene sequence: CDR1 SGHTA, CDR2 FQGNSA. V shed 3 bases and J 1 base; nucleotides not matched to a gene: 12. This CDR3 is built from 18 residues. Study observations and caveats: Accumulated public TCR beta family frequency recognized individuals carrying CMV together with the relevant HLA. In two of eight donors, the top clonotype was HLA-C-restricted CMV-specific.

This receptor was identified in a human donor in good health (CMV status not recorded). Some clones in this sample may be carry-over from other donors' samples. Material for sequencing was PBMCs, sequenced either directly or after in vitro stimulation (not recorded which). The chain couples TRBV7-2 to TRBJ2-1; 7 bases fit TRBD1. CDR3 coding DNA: TGTGCCAGCAGCTTTTCCCGGGACAGCCTATCGTCCTACAATGAGCAGTTCTTC. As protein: CASSFSRDSLSSYNEQFF.